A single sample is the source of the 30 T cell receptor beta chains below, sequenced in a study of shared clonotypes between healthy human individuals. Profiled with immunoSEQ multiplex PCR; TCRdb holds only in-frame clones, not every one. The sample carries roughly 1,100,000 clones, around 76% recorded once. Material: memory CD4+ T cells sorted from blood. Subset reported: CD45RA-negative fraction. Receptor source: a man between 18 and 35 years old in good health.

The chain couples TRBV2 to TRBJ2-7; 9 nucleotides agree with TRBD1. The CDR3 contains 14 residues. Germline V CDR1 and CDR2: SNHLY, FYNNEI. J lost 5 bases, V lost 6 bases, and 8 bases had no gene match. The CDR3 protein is CASSRTGEVDEQYF. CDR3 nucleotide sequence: TGTGCCAGCAGCAGGACAGGGGAGGTGGACGAGCAGTACTTC.

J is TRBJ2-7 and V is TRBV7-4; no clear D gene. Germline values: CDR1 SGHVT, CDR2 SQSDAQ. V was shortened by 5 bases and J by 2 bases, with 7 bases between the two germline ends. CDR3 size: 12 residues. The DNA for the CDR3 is TGTGCCAGCAGCCTCACGACCTACGAGCAGTACTTC. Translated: CASSLTTYEQYF.

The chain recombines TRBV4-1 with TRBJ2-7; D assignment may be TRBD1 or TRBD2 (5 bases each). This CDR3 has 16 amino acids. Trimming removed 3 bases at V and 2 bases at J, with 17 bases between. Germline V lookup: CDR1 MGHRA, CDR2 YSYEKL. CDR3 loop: CASSHPLRDGTYEQYF. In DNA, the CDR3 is TGCGCCAGCAGCCACCCCCTCCGGGACGGAACCTACGAGCAGTACTTC.

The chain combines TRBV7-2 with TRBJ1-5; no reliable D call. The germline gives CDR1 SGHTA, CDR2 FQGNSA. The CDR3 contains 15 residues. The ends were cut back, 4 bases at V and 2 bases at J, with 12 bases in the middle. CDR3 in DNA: TGTGCCAGCAGCTCCGCCGGAAGGGGCAATCAGCCCCAGCATTTT. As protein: CASSSAGRGNQPQHF.

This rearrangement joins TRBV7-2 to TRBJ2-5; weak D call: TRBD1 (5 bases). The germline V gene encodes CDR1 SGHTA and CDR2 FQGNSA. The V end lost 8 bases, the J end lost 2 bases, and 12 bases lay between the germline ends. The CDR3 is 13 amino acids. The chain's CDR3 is CASGDSTQETQYF. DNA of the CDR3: TGTGCCAGCGGCGACAGTACTCAAGAGACCCAGTACTTC.

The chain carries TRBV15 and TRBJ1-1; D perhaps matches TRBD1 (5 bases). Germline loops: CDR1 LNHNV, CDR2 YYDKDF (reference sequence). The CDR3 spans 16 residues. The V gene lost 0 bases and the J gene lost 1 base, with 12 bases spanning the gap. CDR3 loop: CATSRDYTGSNTEAFF. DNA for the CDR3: TGTGCCACCAGCAGAGATTACACAGGATCGAACACTGAAGCTTTCTTT.

DNA for the CDR3: TGTGCCAGCAGCTTAGGGGGGTCTGGCTTGGGCTACGAGCAGTACTTC. It translates to CASSLGGSGLGYEQYF. The chain couples TRBV5-4 to TRBJ2-7, with D perhaps given as TRBD1 or TRBD2 (6 bases each). The germline V and J ends were trimmed by 2 bases and 3 bases, with 18 bases remaining between them. The CDR3 is 16 residues long. Germline V gene lookup returns CDR1 SGHNT and CDR2 YYREEE (reference sequence).

The CDR3 sequence: CAISVQGSGNEQFF. DNA for the CDR3: TGTGCCATCAGTGTGCAGGGTTCGGGCAATGAGCAGTTCTTC. This sequence joins TRBV10-3 and TRBJ2-1; maybe TRBD1 (5 bases). The CDR3 extends over 14 amino acids. Germline values: CDR1 ENHRY, CDR2 SYGVKD. Trimming stripped 4 bases from V and 6 bases from J, with 13 bases between.

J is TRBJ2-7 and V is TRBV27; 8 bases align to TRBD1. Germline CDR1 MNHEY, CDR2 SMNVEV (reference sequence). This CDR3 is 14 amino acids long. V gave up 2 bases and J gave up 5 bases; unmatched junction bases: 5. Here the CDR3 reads CASSLRTGYHEQYF. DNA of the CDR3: TGTGCCAGCAGTTTAAGGACAGGGTACCACGAGCAGTACTTC.

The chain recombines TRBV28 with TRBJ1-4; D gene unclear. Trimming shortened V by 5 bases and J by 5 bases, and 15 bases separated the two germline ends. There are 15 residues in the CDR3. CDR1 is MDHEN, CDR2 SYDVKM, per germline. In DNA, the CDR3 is TGTGCCAGCAGTATGTACGGGGTCGGGAATGAAAAACTGTTTTTT. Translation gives CASSMYGVGNEKLFF.

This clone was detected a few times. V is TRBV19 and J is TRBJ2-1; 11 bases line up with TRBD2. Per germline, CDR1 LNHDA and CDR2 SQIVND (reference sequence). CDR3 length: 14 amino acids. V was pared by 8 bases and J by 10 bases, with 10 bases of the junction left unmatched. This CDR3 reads CASARLAGGREQFF. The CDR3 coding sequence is TGTGCCAGTGCAAGGCTAGCGGGAGGCAGGGAGCAGTTCTTC.

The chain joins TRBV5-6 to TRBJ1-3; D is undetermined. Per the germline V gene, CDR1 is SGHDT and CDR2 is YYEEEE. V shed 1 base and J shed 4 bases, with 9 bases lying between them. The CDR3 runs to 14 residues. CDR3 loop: CASSLFGPGNTIYF. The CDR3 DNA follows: TGTGCCAGCAGCTTGTTCGGGCCCGGAAACACCATATATTTT.

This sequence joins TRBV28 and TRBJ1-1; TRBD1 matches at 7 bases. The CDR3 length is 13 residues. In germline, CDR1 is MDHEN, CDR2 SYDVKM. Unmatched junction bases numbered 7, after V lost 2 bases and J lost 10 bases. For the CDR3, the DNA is TGTGCCAGCAGTTTAAGGGGGCAGGGGGGAGCTTTCTTT. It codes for CASSLRGQGGAFF.

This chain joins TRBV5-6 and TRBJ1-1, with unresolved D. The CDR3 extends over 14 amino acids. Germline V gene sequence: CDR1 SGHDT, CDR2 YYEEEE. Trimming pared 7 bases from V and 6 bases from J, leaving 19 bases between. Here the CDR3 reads CASERAVAVPEAFF. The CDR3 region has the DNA TGTGCCAGCGAAAGGGCCGTCGCTGTCCCTGAAGCTTTCTTT.

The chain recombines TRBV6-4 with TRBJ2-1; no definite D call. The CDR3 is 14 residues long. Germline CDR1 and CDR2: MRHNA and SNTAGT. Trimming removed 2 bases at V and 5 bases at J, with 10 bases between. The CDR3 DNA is TGTGCCAGCAGTGACCCCCTTAGGAACAATGAGCAGTTCTTC. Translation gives CASSDPLRNNEQFF.

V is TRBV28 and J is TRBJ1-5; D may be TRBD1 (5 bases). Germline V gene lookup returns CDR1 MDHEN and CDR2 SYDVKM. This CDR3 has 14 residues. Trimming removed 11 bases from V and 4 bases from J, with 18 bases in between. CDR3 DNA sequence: TGTGCCGCGAAAGACGCAGGGTTGAATCAGCCCCAGCATTTT. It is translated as CAAKDAGLNQPQHF.

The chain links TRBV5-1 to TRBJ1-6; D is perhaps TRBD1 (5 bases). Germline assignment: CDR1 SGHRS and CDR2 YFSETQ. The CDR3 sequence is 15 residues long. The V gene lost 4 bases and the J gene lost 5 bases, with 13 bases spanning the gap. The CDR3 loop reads CASSAGTVNNSPLHF. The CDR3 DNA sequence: TGCGCCAGCAGCGCAGGGACGGTAAATAATTCACCCCTCCACTTT.

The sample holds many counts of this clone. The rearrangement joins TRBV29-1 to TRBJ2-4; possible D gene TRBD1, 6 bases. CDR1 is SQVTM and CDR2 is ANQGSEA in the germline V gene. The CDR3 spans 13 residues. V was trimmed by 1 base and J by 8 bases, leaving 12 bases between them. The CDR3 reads CSVEGSGVDIQYF. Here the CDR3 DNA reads TGCAGCGTTGAAGGGTCAGGGGTCGACATTCAGTACTTC.

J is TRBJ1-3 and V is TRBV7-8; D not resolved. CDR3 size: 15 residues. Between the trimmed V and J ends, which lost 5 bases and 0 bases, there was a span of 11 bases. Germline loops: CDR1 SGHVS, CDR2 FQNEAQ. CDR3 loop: CASSVDTNSGNTIYF. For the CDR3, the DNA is TGTGCCAGCAGCGTAGACACAAACTCTGGAAACACCATATATTTT.

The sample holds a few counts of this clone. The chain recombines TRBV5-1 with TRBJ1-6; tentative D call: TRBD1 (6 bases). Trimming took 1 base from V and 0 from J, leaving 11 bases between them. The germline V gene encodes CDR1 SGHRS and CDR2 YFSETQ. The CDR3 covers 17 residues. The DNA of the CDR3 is TGCGCCAGCAGCTTGACAGGGTGGGACTCCTATAATTCACCCCTCCACTTT. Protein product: CASSLTGWDSYNSPLHF.

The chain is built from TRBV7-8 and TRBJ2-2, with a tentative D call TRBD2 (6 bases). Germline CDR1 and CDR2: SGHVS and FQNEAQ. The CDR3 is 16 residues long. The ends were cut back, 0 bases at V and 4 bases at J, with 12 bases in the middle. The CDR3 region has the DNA TGTGCCAGCAGCTTAGCCCAGGGAGGAGCCACCGGGGAGCTGTTTTTT. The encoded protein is CASSLAQGGATGELFF.

The CDR3, as DNA: TGTGCCAGCACCTCCCCTTCGACAGCCACTGAAGCTTTCTTT. This encodes CASTSPSTATEAFF. The chain recombines TRBV5-8 with TRBJ1-1, with a possible D match to TRBD1 (5 bases). Germline CDR1 and CDR2: SGHTS and YDEGEE. Trimming took off 6 bases at V and 4 bases at J, with 16 bases between the two ends. CDR3 size: 14 residues.

Here the CDR3 reads CASRLSTALNSPLHF. CDR3 sequence (DNA): TGTGCCAGCAGACTATCGACAGCGTTAAATTCACCCCTCCACTTT. The chain combines TRBV2 with TRBJ1-6, with D possibly TRBD1 on 5 matching bases. The germline V gene encodes CDR1 SNHLY and CDR2 FYNNEI. V dropped 6 bases and J dropped 7 bases, with 16 bases sitting between them. This CDR3 has 15 residues.

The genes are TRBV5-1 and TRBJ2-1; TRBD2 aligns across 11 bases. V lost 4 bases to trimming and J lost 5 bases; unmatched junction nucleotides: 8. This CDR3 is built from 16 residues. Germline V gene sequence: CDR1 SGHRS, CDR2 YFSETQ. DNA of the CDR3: TGCGCCAGCAGCGCAGGAGGGACTAGCGGAGACAATGAGCAGTTCTTC. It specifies CASSAGGTSGDNEQFF.

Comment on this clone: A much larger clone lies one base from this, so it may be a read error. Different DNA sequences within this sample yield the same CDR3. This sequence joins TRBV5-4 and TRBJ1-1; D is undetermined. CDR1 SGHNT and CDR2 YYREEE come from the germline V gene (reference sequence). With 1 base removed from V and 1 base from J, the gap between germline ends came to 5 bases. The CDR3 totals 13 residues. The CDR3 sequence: CASSLPANTEAFF. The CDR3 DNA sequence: TGTGCCAGCAGCTTGCCAGCGAACACTGAAGCTTTCTTT.

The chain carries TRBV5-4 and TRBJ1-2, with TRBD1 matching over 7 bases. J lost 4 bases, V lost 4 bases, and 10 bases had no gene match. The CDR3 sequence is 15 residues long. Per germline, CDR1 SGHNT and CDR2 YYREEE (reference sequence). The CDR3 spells CASSGGGQTFYGYTF. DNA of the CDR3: TGTGCCAGCAGCGGGGGGGGACAGACCTTCTATGGCTACACCTTC.

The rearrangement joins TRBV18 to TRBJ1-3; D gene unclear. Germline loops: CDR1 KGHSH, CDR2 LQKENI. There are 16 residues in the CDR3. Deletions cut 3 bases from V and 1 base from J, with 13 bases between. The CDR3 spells CASSPKLRGSGNTIYF. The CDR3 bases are TGTGCCAGCTCACCTAAGTTGCGAGGGTCTGGAAACACCATATATTTT.

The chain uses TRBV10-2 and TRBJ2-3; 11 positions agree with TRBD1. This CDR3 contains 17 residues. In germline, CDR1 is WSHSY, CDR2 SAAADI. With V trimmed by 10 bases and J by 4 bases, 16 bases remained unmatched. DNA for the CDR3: TGCGCCATCGGACAGGGGGCGCAGAGCGGAACCCCAGATACGCAGTATTTT. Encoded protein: CAIGQGAQSGTPDTQYF.

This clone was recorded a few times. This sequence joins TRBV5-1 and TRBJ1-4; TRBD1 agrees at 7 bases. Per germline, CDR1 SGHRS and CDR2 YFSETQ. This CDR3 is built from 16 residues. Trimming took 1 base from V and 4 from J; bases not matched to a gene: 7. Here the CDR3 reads CASSLRRTGDNEKLFF. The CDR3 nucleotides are TGCGCCAGCAGCTTGAGGCGGACAGGCGATAATGAAAAACTGTTTTTT.

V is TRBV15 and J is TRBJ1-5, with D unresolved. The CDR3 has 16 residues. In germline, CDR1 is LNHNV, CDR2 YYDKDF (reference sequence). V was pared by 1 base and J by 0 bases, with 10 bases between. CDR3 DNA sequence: TGTGCCACCAGCAGAGGGACGGGCTATAGCAATCAGCCCCAGCATTTT. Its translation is CATSRGTGYSNQPQHF.